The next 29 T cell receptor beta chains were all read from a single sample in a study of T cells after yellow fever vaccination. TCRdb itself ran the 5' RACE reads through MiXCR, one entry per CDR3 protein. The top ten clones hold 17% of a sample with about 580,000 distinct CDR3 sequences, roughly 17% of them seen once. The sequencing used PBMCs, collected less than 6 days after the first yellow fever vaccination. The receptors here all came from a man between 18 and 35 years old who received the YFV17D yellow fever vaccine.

DNA of the CDR3: TGCAGCGTTGTATCTCGCGGGGCCTACAATGAGCAGTTCTTC. Its protein is CSVVSRGAYNEQFF. V usage is TRBV29-1 and J usage is TRBJ2-1; maybe TRBD2 (6 bases). V gave up 4 bases and J gave up 2 bases, with 12 bases separating them. The germline V gene has CDR1 SQVTM and CDR2 ANQGSEA. The CDR3 loop spans 14 amino acids.

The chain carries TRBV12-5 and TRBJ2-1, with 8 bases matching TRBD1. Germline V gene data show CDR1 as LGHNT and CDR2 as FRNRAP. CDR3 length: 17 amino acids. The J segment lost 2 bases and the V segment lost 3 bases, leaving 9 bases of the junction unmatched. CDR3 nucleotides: TGTGCTAGTGGTTTTGGGTTCCCACAGGGGGCCTACAATGAGCAGTTCTTC. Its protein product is CASGFGFPQGAYNEQFF.

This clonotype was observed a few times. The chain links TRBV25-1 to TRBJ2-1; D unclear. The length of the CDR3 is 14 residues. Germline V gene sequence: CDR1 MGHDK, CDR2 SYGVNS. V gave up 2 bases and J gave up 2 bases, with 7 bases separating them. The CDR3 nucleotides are TGTGCCAGCAGTGAAAGTACACCCTACAATGAGCAGTTCTTC. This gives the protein CASSESTPYNEQFF.

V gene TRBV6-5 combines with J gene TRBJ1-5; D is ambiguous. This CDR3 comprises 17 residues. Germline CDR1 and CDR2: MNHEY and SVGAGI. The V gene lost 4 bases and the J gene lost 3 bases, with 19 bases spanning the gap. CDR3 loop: CASSFTGSRSYNQPQHF. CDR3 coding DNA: TGTGCCAGCAGTTTCACCGGGAGCAGGTCCTACAATCAGCCCCAGCATTTT.

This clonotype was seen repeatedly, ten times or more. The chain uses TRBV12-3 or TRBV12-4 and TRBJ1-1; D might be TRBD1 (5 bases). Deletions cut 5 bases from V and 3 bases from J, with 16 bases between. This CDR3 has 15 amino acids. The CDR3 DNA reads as TGTGCCAGCAGTCGGGACGACGGGGGGTACACTGAAGCTTTCTTT. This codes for CASSRDDGGYTEAFF.

CDR3 DNA sequence: TGTGCCAGCAGTGTGGAGGAGTGGACAGATACGCAGTATTTT. Encoded protein: CASSVEEWTDTQYF. This chain uses TRBV25-1 with TRBJ2-3, with a weak D call TRBD2 (5 bases). Germline-derived CDR1 and CDR2 are MGHDK and SYGVNS. V gave up 4 bases and J gave up 3 bases, with 11 bases separating them. The CDR3 sequence is 14 residues long.

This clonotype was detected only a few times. CDR3 DNA sequence: TGTGCCAGCCGGGACAGCTCAGATACGCAGTATTTT. Translated: CASRDSSDTQYF. The chain employs TRBV6-5 and TRBJ2-3, with 7 bases that match TRBD1. The V and J ends lost 8 bases and 4 bases, in that order; junction bases with no gene match: 3. The V gene's germline CDR1 is MNHEY and CDR2 SVGAGI. The CDR3 spans 12 residues.

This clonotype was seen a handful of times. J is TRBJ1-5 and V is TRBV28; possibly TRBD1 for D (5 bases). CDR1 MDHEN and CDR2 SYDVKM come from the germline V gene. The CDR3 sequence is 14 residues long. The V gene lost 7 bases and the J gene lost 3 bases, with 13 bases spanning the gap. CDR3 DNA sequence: TGTGCCAGCAACTCGGGACCGTTCAATCAGCCCCAGCATTTT. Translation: CASNSGPFNQPQHF.

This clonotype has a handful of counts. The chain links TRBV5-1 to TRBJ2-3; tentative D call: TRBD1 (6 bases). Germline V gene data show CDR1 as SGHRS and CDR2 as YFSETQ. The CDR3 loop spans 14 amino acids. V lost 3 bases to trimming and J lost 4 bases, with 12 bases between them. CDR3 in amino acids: CASSSAPGADTQYF. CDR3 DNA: TGCGCCAGCAGCTCCGCCCCAGGGGCAGATACGCAGTATTTT.

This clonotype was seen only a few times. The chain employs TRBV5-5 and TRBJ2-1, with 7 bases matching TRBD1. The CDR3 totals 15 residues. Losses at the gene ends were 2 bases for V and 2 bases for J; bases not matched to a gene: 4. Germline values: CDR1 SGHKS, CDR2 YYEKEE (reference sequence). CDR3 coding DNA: TGTGCCAGCAGCTTCAGTCAGGGGGCCTACAATGAGCAGTTCTTC. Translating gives CASSFSQGAYNEQFF.

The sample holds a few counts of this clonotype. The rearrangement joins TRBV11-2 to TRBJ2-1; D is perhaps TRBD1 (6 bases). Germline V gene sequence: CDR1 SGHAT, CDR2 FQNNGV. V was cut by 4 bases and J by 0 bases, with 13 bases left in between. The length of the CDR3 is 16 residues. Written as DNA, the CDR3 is TGTGCCAGCAGCTATACACAGGGTAGCTCCTACAATGAGCAGTTCTTC. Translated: CASSYTQGSSYNEQFF.

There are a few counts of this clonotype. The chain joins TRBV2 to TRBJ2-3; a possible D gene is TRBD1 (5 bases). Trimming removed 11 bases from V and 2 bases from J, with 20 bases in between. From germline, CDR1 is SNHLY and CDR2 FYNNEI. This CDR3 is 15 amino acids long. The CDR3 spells CAHYRLDKYTDTQYF. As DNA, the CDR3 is TGTGCCCACTATAGGCTGGACAAATACACAGATACGCAGTATTTT.

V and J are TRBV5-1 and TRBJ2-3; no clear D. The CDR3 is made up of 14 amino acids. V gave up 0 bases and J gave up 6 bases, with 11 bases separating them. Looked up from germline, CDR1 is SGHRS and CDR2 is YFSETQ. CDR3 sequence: CASSLASPGDTQYF. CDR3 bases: TGCGCCAGCAGCTTGGCTTCTCCCGGGGATACGCAGTATTTT.

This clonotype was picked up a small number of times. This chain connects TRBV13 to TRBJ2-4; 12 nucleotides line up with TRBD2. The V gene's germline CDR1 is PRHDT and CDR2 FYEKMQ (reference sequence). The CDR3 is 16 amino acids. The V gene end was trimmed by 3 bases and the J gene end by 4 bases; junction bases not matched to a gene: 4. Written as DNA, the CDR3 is TGTGCCAGCAGCTTGGGACTAGCGGGCCTAAAAAACATTCAGTACTTC. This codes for CASSLGLAGLKNIQYF.

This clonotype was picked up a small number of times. Here the CDR3 reads CASSLAPDLPHEQFF. CDR3 bases: TGTGCCAGCAGCTTAGCGCCGGACCTCCCCCATGAGCAGTTCTTC. The V and J genes are TRBV7-2 and TRBJ2-1; D unresolved. V was pared by 0 bases and J by 8 bases, with 14 bases between. Germline CDR1 SGHTA, CDR2 FQGNSA. CDR3 size: 15 residues.

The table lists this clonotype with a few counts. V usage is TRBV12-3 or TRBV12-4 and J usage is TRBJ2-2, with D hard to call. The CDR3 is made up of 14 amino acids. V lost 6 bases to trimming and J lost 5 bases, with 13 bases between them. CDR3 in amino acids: CASRSQWLTGELFF. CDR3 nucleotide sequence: TGTGCCAGCAGGTCACAGTGGTTGACCGGGGAGCTGTTTTTT.

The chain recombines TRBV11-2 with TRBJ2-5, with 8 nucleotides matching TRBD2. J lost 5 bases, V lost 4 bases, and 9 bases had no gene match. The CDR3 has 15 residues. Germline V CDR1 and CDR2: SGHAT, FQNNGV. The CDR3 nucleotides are TGTGCCAGCAGCTCTGAGCGGGGGATGGCTGAGACCCAGTACTTC. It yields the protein CASSSERGMAETQYF.

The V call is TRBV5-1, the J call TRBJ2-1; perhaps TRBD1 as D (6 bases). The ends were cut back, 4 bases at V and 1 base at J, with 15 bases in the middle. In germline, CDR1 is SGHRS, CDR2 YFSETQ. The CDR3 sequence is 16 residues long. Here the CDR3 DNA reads TGCGCCAGCAGCCTCTACTTAGGACAGTCCTACAATGAGCAGTTCTTC. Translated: CASSLYLGQSYNEQFF.

DNA of the CDR3: TGCGCCAGCAGCCAAGCTCGCCGAACTGAAGCTTTCTTT. Translation: CASSQARRTEAFF. The chain recombines TRBV4-3 with TRBJ1-1; D gene ambiguous. Germline CDR1 LGHNA, CDR2 YSLEER. The CDR3 has 13 residues. V shed 1 base and J shed 5 bases, with 8 bases lying between them.

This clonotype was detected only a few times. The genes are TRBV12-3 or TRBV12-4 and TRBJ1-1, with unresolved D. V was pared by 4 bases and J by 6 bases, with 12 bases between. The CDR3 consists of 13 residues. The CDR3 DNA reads TGTGCCAGCAGTTCGCCCGGCATGCCTGAAGCTTTCTTT. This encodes CASSSPGMPEAFF.

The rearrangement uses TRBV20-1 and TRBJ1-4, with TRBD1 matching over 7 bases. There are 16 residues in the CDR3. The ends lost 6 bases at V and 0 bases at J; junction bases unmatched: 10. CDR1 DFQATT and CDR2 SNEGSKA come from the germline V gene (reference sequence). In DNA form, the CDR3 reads TGCAGTGCGCTTGGGACAGAGGCTGCAACTAATGAAAAACTGTTTTTT. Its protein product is CSALGTEAATNEKLFF.

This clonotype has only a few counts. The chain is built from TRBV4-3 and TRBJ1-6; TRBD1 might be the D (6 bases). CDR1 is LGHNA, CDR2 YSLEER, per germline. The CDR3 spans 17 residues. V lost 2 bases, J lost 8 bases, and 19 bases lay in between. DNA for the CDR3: TGCGCCAGCAGCCAAAATCGGGGAGCGGCAGGGGATTCACCCCTCCACTTT. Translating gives CASSQNRGAAGDSPLHF.

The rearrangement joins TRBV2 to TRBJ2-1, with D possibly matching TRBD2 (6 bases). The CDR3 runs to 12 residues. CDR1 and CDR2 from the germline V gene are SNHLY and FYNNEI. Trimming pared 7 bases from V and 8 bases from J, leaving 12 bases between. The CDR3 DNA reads TGTGCCAGCAAAGAAGCGGGCGATGAGCAGTTCTTC. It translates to CASKEAGDEQFF.

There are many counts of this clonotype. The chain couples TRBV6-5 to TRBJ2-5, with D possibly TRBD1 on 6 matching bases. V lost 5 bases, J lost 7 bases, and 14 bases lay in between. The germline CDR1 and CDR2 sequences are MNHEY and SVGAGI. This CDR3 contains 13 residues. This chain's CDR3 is CASSPGVSGTQYF. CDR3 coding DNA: TGTGCCAGCAGTCCAGGGGTTTCGGGGACCCAGTACTTC.

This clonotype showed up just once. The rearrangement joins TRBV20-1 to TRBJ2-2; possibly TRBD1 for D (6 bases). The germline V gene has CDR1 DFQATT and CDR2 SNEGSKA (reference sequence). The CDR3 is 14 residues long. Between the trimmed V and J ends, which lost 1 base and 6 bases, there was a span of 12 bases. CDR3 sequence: CSARGPGASGELFF. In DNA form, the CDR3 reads TGCAGTGCTAGAGGGCCAGGGGCATCCGGGGAGCTGTTTTTT.

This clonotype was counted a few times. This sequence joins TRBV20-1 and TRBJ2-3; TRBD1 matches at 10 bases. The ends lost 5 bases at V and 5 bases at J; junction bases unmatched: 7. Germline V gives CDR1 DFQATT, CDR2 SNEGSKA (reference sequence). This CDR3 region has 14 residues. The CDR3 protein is CSARTGGMGDTQYF. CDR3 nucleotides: TGCAGTGCTCGGACAGGGGGGATGGGAGATACGCAGTATTTT.

The CDR3 sequence: CASGHLDRVYGEQYF. CDR3 DNA: TGTGCTAGTGGTCACCTGGACAGGGTCTATGGCGAGCAGTACTTC. The chain recombines TRBV12-5 with TRBJ2-7, with 8 nucleotides matching TRBD1. The CDR3 has 15 amino acids. Per germline, CDR1 LGHNT and CDR2 FRNRAP. Losses at the gene ends were 5 bases for V and 6 bases for J; bases not matched to a gene: 12. The complete variable domain, with remaining parts taken from reference TRBV12-5 and TRBJ2-7, reads DARVTQTPRHKVTEMGQEVTMRCQPILGHNTVFWYRQTMMQGLELLAYFRNRAPLDDSGMPKDRFSAEMPDATLATLKIQPSEPRDSAVYFCASGHLDRVYGEQYFGPGTRLTVT.

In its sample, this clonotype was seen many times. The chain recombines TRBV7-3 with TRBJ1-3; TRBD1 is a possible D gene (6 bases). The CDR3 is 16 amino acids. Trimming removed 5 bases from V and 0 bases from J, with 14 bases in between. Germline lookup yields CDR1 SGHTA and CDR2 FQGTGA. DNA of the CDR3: TGTGCCAGCAGCCCGACAGGTCAATCCTCTGGAAACACCATATATTTT. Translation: CASSPTGQSSGNTIYF.

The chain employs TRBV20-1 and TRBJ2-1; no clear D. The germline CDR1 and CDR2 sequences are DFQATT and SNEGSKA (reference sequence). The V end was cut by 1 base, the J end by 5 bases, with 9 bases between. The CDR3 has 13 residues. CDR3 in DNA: TGCAGTGCTAGAGCCCCGACTCACAATGAGCAGTTCTTC. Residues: CSARAPTHNEQFF.